This T cell receptor beta chain was observed in a study of blood T cell repertoires in COVID-19. Sequenced by immunoSEQ multiplex PCR; TCRdb stores in-frame clones only, minus some. The data show roughly 100,000 clones, roughly 90% seen once. The CDR3 runs 14 residues. V lost 1 base, J lost 5 bases, and 11 bases lay in between. The V gene's germline CDR1 is SEHNR and CDR2 FQNEAQ (reference sequence). This clonotype was sampled from a human donor with COVID-19, enrolled during active disease. The donor label of this sample is uncertain. V and J are TRBV7-9 and TRBJ2-5, with D perhaps TRBD1 (7 bases). Sequencing was done on a sample of peripheral blood. The chain's CDR3 is CASSLDGGGETQYF. For the CDR3, the DNA is TGTGCCAGCAGCTTAGACGGAGGGGGCGAGACCCAGTACTTC.